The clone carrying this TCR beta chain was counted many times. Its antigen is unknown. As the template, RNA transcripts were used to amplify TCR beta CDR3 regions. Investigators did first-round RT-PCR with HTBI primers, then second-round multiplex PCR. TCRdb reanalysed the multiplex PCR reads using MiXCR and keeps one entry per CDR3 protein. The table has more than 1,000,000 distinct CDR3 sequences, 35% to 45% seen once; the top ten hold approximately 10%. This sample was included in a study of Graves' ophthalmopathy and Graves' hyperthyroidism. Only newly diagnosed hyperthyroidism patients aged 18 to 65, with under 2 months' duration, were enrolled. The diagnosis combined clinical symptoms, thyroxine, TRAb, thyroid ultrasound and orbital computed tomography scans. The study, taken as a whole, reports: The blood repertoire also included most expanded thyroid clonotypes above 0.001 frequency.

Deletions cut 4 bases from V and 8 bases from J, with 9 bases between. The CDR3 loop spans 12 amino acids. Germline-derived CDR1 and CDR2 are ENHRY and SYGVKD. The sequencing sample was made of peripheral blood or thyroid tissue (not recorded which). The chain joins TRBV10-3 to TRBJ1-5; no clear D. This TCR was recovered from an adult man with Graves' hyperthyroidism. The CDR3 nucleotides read TGTGCCATCAGTGGGGATAAGGAGCCCCAGCATTTT. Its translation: CAISGDKEPQHF.